The 20 T cell receptor beta chains below were found in one sample sequenced in a study of blood T cell repertoires in COVID-19. Assay used: immunoSEQ multiplex PCR; TCRdb lists only in-frame clones, some missing. The sample carries more than 350,000 clones, around nine tenths recorded once. The specimen was PBMCs or T cells enriched from blood (not recorded which). The source of these receptors is a woman aged 50 to 65 who had recovered from COVID-19.

The chain recombines TRBV19 with TRBJ2-1, with D maybe TRBD2 (7 bases). The V and J ends lost 3 bases and 8 bases respectively, with 17 bases between them. The germline gives CDR1 LNHDA, CDR2 SQIVND (reference sequence). The CDR3 spans 15 residues. The CDR3 reads CASSMGGADVDEQFF. The CDR3 DNA reads as TGTGCCAGTAGTATGGGGGGGGCTGATGTTGATGAGCAGTTCTTC.

The chain uses TRBV5-1 and TRBJ1-5, with 7 nucleotides matching TRBD1. J gave up 3 bases and V 3 bases, and 3 bases lay outside the gene matches. The CDR3 extends over 14 amino acids. In germline, CDR1 is SGHRS, CDR2 YFSETQ. In nucleotides, the CDR3 is TGCGCCAGCAGCTCGGGACAGCCCAATCAGCCCCAGCATTTT. Amino acids: CASSSGQPNQPQHF. Supplemented by reference TRBV5-1 and TRBJ1-5, the full variable domain reads KAGVTQTPRYLIKTRGQQVTLSCSPISGHRSVSWYQQTPGQGLQFLFEYFSETQRNKGNFPGRFSGRQFSNSRSEMNVSTLELGDSALYLCASSSGQPNQPQHFGDGTRLSIL.

This clone appeared a single time. The CDR3 loop reads CASSEGNTEAFF. The CDR3 DNA reads as TGTGCCAGCAGCGAGGGAAACACTGAAGCTTTCTTT. V is TRBV6-5 and J is TRBJ1-1, with D hard to call. V was shortened by 6 bases and J by 2 bases, with 7 bases between the two germline ends. Germline loops: CDR1 MNHEY, CDR2 SVGAGI. The CDR3 is made up of 12 amino acids.

The V and J genes are TRBV19 and TRBJ1-5; 7 nucleotides align to TRBD1. CDR3 length equals 17 residues. The J segment lost 0 bases and the V segment lost 6 bases, leaving 11 bases of the junction unmatched. Germline loops: CDR1 LNHDA, CDR2 SQIVND (reference sequence). In DNA form, the CDR3 reads TGTGCCAGTAGCTCTAAGGGGACAGCCTTTAGCAATCAGCCCCAGCATTTT. As protein: CASSSKGTAFSNQPQHF.

The J gene is TRBJ1-2, the V gene TRBV30, with 9 bases matching TRBD1. V lost 2 bases, J lost 8 bases, and 9 bases stayed unmatched. This CDR3 is built from 14 residues. CDR1 is GTSNPN, CDR2 SVGIG, per germline (reference sequence). As DNA, the CDR3 is TGTGCCTGGAGTCGGGACAGGGAAGTATGGGGCTACACCTTC. This codes for CAWSRDREVWGYTF.

The gene calls are TRBV7-9 and TRBJ1-3, with TRBD1 as a possible D gene (5 bases). Trimming took off 5 bases at V and 1 base at J, with 15 bases between the two ends. Germline CDR1 is SEHNR and CDR2 is FQNEAQ (reference sequence). This CDR3 has 16 residues. The CDR3 protein is CASSGSLGVSGNTIYF. CDR3 DNA: TGTGCCAGCAGCGGTTCTTTAGGGGTATCTGGAAACACCATATATTTT. The full variable domain, its missing parts supplied by reference TRBV7-9 and TRBJ1-3, is DTGVSQNPRHKITKRGQNVTFRCDPISEHNRLYWYRQTLGQGPEFLTYFQNEAQLEKSRLLSDRFSAERPKGSFSTLEIQRTEQGDSAMYLCASSGSLGVSGNTIYFGEGSWLTVV.

The V gene is TRBV18, the J gene TRBJ1-1, with D possibly being TRBD1 (5 bases). The CDR3 covers 14 residues. V was trimmed by 3 bases and J by 2 bases, leaving 10 bases between them. Per the germline V gene, CDR1 is KGHSH and CDR2 is LQKENI. The CDR3 protein is CASSPRADNTEAFF. For the CDR3, the DNA is TGTGCCAGCTCACCCAGGGCAGATAACACTGAAGCTTTCTTT.

The chain links TRBV29-1 to TRBJ2-3, with 9 positions matching TRBD2. From germline, CDR1 is SQVTM and CDR2 ANQGSEA. Germline trimming cut 4 bases from V and 2 bases from J; bases unmatched to any gene: 10. This CDR3 is built from 16 residues. This CDR3 reads CSVAGGSGGSTDTQYF. The DNA of the CDR3 is TGCAGCGTTGCTGGGGGGAGCGGGGGGTCCACAGATACGCAGTATTTT.

The chain joins TRBV6-5 to TRBJ2-7; TRBD2 agrees at 9 bases. From germline, CDR1 is MNHEY and CDR2 SVGAGI. V trimming: 2 bases; J trimming: 4 bases; junction bases outside the gene matches: 9. The CDR3 has 16 residues. The CDR3 protein is CASSYLGGGAMYEQYF. In DNA form, the CDR3 reads TGTGCCAGCAGTTACCTCGGCGGGGGGGCCATGTACGAGCAGTACTTC.

The chain has TRBV28 and TRBJ1-2, with 7 bases fitting TRBD1. The CDR3 length is 15 residues. Germline lookup yields CDR1 MDHEN and CDR2 SYDVKM. The V segment lost 5 bases and the J segment 2 bases; nucleotides outside the gene matches: 8. The CDR3 is CASSPQGIFNYGYTF. The CDR3 nucleotides read TGTGCCAGCAGTCCACAGGGGATTTTCAACTATGGCTACACCTTC.

DNA for the CDR3: TGTGCCAGCAGTTACTCTTGGGGGGATTCACCCCTCCACTTT. Protein sequence: CASSYSWGDSPLHF. This chain joins TRBV6-5 and TRBJ1-6; maybe TRBD1 (5 bases). Germline V gives CDR1 MNHEY, CDR2 SVGAGI. V lost 0 bases, J lost 8 bases, and 8 bases lay in between. This CDR3 spans 14 amino acids.

This chain connects TRBV19 to TRBJ2-7; possible D gene TRBD1, 6 bases. Trimming cost V 1 base and J 3 bases, with 10 bases left between them. The CDR3 has 14 amino acids. Looked up from germline, CDR1 is LNHDA and CDR2 is SQIVND (reference sequence). The CDR3 sequence: CASSIGAGDYEQYF. CDR3 sequence (DNA): TGTGCCAGTAGTATAGGGGCAGGGGACTACGAGCAGTACTTC.

A few counts support this clone. The J gene is TRBJ1-2, the V gene TRBV29-1, with a weak D call TRBD1 (6 bases). The CDR3 has 13 residues. V dropped 4 bases and J dropped 4 bases, with 13 bases sitting between them. The germline CDR1 and CDR2 sequences are SQVTM and ANQGSEA. This CDR3 is CSVGSGAPYGYTF. CDR3 DNA sequence: TGCAGCGTTGGTTCAGGGGCCCCCTATGGCTACACCTTC.

This rearrangement joins TRBV27 to TRBJ1-1; D unresolved. The CDR3 covers 13 residues. Germline V CDR1 and CDR2: MNHEY, SMNVEV (reference sequence). Between the trimmed V and J ends, which lost 6 bases and 5 bases, there was a span of 13 bases. CDR3 in amino acids: CASRAPGRTEAFF. DNA of the CDR3: TGTGCCAGCAGAGCCCCCGGGAGGACTGAAGCTTTCTTT.

The V call is TRBV4-2, the J call TRBJ2-7; TRBD2 might be the D (6 bases). CDR3 size: 15 residues. The V end lost 3 bases, the J end lost 7 bases, and 19 bases lay between the germline ends. Germline V gene lookup returns CDR1 LGHNA and CDR2 YNFKEQ. This CDR3 is CASSHGRGPPGEQYF. CDR3 DNA: TGTGCCAGCAGCCATGGGCGGGGACCCCCGGGGGAGCAGTACTTC.

There are a few counts of this clone. The chain links TRBV24-1 to TRBJ1-2; the D is unclear. Trimming shortened V by 5 bases and J by 8 bases, and 11 bases separated the two germline ends. CDR3 length: 12 amino acids. From germline, CDR1 is KGHDR and CDR2 SFDVKD. The CDR3 bases are TGTGCCACCAGTGGCGAAACCGGGGGCTACACCTTC. Its translation is CATSGETGGYTF.

The chain combines TRBV7-6 with TRBJ1-2; D is possibly TRBD1 (6 bases). The CDR3 length is 16 residues. Germline V gene lookup returns CDR1 SGHVS and CDR2 FNYEAQ. The V end was cut by 4 bases, the J end by 6 bases, with 21 bases between. Written as DNA, the CDR3 is TGTGCCAGCAGCTACTCCTTAACACAGGGTGGGGATGGCTACACCTTC. Amino acids: CASSYSLTQGGDGYTF.

This clone was counted a single time. The chain uses TRBV28 and TRBJ2-3, with 15 bases matching TRBD2. The CDR3 has 21 residues. The germline V gene encodes CDR1 MDHEN and CDR2 SYDVKM. Losses at the gene ends were 0 bases for V and 6 bases for J; bases not matched to a gene: 16. The CDR3 here is CASSLWGLAGGPRRPTDTQYF. Written as DNA, the CDR3 is TGTGCCAGCAGTTTATGGGGACTAGCGGGGGGACCACGGAGGCCCACGGATACGCAGTATTTT.

The CDR3 loop reads CASSFSRGGIYEQYF. DNA of the CDR3: TGTGCCAGCAGTTTTTCCCGCGGGGGTATCTACGAGCAGTACTTC. The chain has TRBV28 and TRBJ2-7; TRBD2 aligns across 7 bases. This CDR3 contains 15 residues. V shed 3 bases and J 3 bases; nucleotides not matched to a gene: 8. Looked up from germline, CDR1 is MDHEN and CDR2 is SYDVKM.

This chain links TRBV27 with TRBJ2-7; a possible D gene is TRBD1 (5 bases). Germline V gene sequence: CDR1 MNHEY, CDR2 SMNVEV (reference sequence). The CDR3 has 15 residues. Trimming removed 2 bases from V and 3 bases from J, with 14 bases in between. CDR3 loop: CASSLRAGLSYEQYF. In DNA form, the CDR3 reads TGTGCCAGCAGTTTAAGGGCAGGGTTGAGCTACGAGCAGTACTTC.